This paragraph reports one TCR beta chain. Its target is unknown. The CDR3 runs 16 residues. After removal of 5 bases from V and 2 bases from J, the junction contained 7 bases not matched to a gene. Germline V lookup: CDR1 SGHAT, CDR2 FQNNGV. This record belongs to a study of beta chain features in type 1 diabetes. Study as a whole: Summed over all samples, the examined sorted cells came to fewer than 120,000,000. Study-wide results and caveats: Shortening that was moderate but significant affected the TCRB CDR3s of Type 1 diabetes patients in all four CD4+ subsets.

Reverse transcription of all isolated RNA meant that expressed TCRB transcripts were sequenced. Measured with immunoSEQ multiplex PCR; TCRdb has only the in-frame clones, and not every one. The data contain 300,000 or so clones, roughly 12% of them seen just once; the ten biggest clones take up nearly 0.015%. Sequencing input: naive CD4+ T cells from blood. The clonotype comes from a woman aged 18-29 years with type 1 diabetes. V gene TRBV11-2 combines with J gene TRBJ2-3; the match to TRBD2 covers 10 bases. CDR3 sequence reads: CASSITSGDITDTQYF. The CDR3 coding sequence is TGTGCCAGCAGCATTACTAGCGGGGACATCACAGATACGCAGTATTTT.